What follows describes a single TCR beta chain. These data are taken from a study of blood T cell repertoires in COVID-19. Study-wide background: Specimens from acute and convalescent COVID-19 originated in the United States, Italy and Spain. The analysed material was cDNA or gDNA that came from T cells, B-cell-depleted T cells, or PBMCs.

Authors' analysis steps: Amplification of reference gene primers was used by the study to estimate nucleated cell counts. Libraries were prepared by immunoSEQ multiplex PCR; TCRdb keeps only in-frame clonotypes and omits some of them. D and trimming come from the DNA, and the V and J calls and clone size come from that table. The repertoire holds a few hundred thousand clones, with around 92% as singletons. J was trimmed by 5 bases and V by 4 bases; bases with no gene match: 8. The CDR3 consists of 14 residues. Germline V lookup: CDR1 SEHNR, CDR2 FQNEAQ (reference sequence). The rearrangement uses TRBV7-9 and TRBJ2-7, with 7 positions matching TRBD2. This TCR derives from a man aged 35-49 years with acute or convalescent COVID-19. Sequenced sample: peripheral blood. CDR3 nucleotides: TGTGCCAGCAGCTGGGTTGGCGGGAGTCACGAGCAGTACTTC. Translation gives CASSWVGGSHEQYF. The entire variable domain, with the rest obtained from reference TRBV7-9 and TRBJ2-7, is as follows: DTGVSQNPRHKITKRGQNVTFRCDPISEHNRLYWYRQTLGQGPEFLTYFQNEAQLEKSRLLSDRFSAERPKGSFSTLEIQRTEQGDSAMYLCASSWVGGSHEQYFGPGTRLTVT.